These 7 T cell receptor beta chains share one sample of origin, sequenced in a study of shared clonotypes between healthy human individuals. TCRdb keeps only in-frame clones here, not all; method: immunoSEQ multiplex PCR. Among some 1 million clones listed, more than 60% were seen once. The material sequenced was memory CD4+ T cells sorted from blood. Subset reported: CD45RA-negative fraction. The source is a man between 18 and 29 years old in good health.

The chain employs TRBV28 and TRBJ2-1; no definite D call. CDR3 length equals 12 residues. Looked up from germline, CDR1 is MDHEN and CDR2 is SYDVKM. The germline V and J ends were trimmed by 6 bases and 7 bases, with 10 bases remaining between them. CDR3 DNA: TGTGCCAGCAGGACACAAGGGAATGAGCAGTTCTTC. Encoded protein: CASRTQGNEQFF.

The chain recombines TRBV30 with TRBJ1-4; D is possibly TRBD1 (6 bases). Germline V lookup: CDR1 GTSNPN, CDR2 SVGIG (reference sequence). This CDR3 is built from 13 residues. V lost 5 bases, J lost 5 bases, and 12 bases lay in between. The CDR3 nucleotides are TGTGCCTGGTCGACAGGAAAGAATGAAAAACTGTTTTTT. It yields the protein CAWSTGKNEKLFF.

The rearrangement joins TRBV30 to TRBJ1-1; 8 bases map to TRBD1. CDR1 and CDR2 from the germline V gene are GTSNPN and SVGIG (reference sequence). CDR3 length: 13 amino acids. Germline trimming cut 2 bases from V and 4 bases from J; bases unmatched to any gene: 3. For the CDR3, the DNA is TGTGCCTGGAGTACAGGGGGGGGCACTGAAGCTTTCTTT. Protein: CAWSTGGGTEAFF.

The V and J genes are TRBV19 and TRBJ1-1; D is undetermined. Germline V gives CDR1 LNHDA, CDR2 SQIVND (reference sequence). V was pared by 8 bases and J by 2 bases, with 15 bases between. This CDR3 is built from 14 residues. The CDR3 protein is CASVAWESNTEAFF. CDR3 nucleotide sequence: TGTGCCAGTGTAGCATGGGAGTCTAACACTGAAGCTTTCTTT.

Of note for this clone: Other DNA variants within this sample encode the same CDR3. The chain employs TRBV2 and TRBJ1-5; 10 bases agree with TRBD1. Trimming took 6 bases from V and 4 from J; bases not matched to a gene: 3. Germline V lookup: CDR1 SNHLY, CDR2 FYNNEI. CDR3 length equals 14 residues. The DNA for the CDR3 is TGTGCCAGCAGGGAGGACAGGGGGAATCAGCCCCAGCATTTT. Translation gives CASREDRGNQPQHF.

The rearrangement uses TRBV2 and TRBJ2-7; perhaps TRBD1 as D (6 bases). The CDR3 contains 12 residues. Per germline, CDR1 SNHLY and CDR2 FYNNEI. V lost 6 bases to trimming and J lost 5 bases, with 11 bases between them. CDR3 protein: CASRQGSHEQYF. The CDR3 nucleotides read TGTGCCAGCAGGCAGGGGTCCCACGAGCAGTACTTC.

This clone has a handful of counts. The chain recombines TRBV5-1 with TRBJ1-2, with D unresolved. The CDR3 spans 14 residues. V lost 0 bases to trimming and J lost 6 bases, with 12 bases between them. Germline lookup yields CDR1 SGHRS and CDR2 YFSETQ. CDR3 bases: TGCGCCAGCAGCTTGGGTAGTCCGGGAAATGGCTACACCTTC. This codes for CASSLGSPGNGYTF.